These T cell receptor beta chains were read from a single sample in a study of regulatory T cells in long-lasting Graves disease. TCRdb reanalysed the multiplex PCR reads using MiXCR and keeps one entry per CDR3 protein. Of 350,000 to 500,000 distinct CDR3 sequences detected, about 15% appear once; the ten largest clones hold over 8.5%. In addition, the sample was reused for a study of T cells in Graves' hyperthyroidism and ophthalmopathy.

This specimen was peripheral blood mononuclear cells (PBMCs), taken at new diagnosis, from a patient treated with antithyroid drugs. These receptor sequences come from a woman aged 25 to 39 with Graves disease. Each CDR3 is given with its conserved first and last residue. Fields, in order: V gene, clone size, D gene, J gene, CDR3 DNA, CDR3 protein. The D gene is left open where the match is weak. The size of a clone is reported for some rows only, either as once, few or many, or as a class for expanded clones.

TRBV19	-	TRBD2	TRBJ2-1	TGTGCCAGTAGTAGCTTGTCTAGCGGGAGCTCCTACAATGAGCAGTTCTTC	CASSSLSSGSSYNEQFF
TRBV28	many	TRBD2	TRBJ2-7	TGTGCCAGCAGTTATCCTAGCGGGAGGTCCGAGCAGTACTTC	CASSYPSGRSEQYF
TRBV7-2	many	TRBD1	TRBJ1-2	TGTGCCAGCAGCCTCAGCCAGGGGGCTGGTGGCTACACCTTC	CASSLSQGAGGYTF
TRBV20-1	many	TRBD2	TRBJ2-1	TGCAGTGTCCGGGGGACTAGCGGGAGTACGAATGAGCAGTTCTTC	CSVRGTSGSTNEQFF
TRBV6-1	few	TRBD1	TRBJ2-5	TGTGCCAGCCGGACAGGGGAAGAGACCCAGTACTTC	CASRTGEETQYF
TRBV2	many	-	TRBJ2-7	TGTGCCAGCTCCGGCCGGGGGCGAGCCAATACCTACGAGCAGTACTTC	CASSGRGRANTYEQYF
TRBV6-1	few	TRBD1	TRBJ1-5	TGTGCCAGCAGTAAATTTTTCGGGACAGAAAGCAATCAGCCCCAGCATTTT	CASSKFFGTESNQPQHF
TRBV28	-	TRBD1	TRBJ1-5	TGTGCCAGCAGTTTACGGACAGGGGATCAGCCCCAGCATTTT	CASSLRTGDQPQHF
TRBV30	-	-	TRBJ1-2	TGTGCCTGGAGCGGGGGCTGGAGCTATGGCTACACCTTC	CAWSGGWSYGYTF
TRBV6-1	few	TRBD2	TRBJ2-1	TGTGCCAGCAGGGGTAGCGGGCCCTTTTTGTACAATGAGCAGTTCTTC	CASRGSGPFLYNEQFF
TRBV4-1	few	-	TRBJ2-5	TGCGCCAGCAGCGAAGGGGCGGGGTTGTACCAAGAGACCCAGTACTTC	CASSEGAGLYQETQYF
TRBV28	many	TRBD2	TRBJ2-7	TGTGCCAGCAGTTGGGGACTAGCGGGACTCTACGAGCAGTACTTC	CASSWGLAGLYEQYF
TRBV27	many	TRBD2	TRBJ2-1	TGTGCCAGCAGTTTACAGCTAGCGGGGGCGAATGAGCAGTTCTTC	CASSLQLAGANEQFF
TRBV15	many	TRBD1	TRBJ1-2	TGTGCCACCAGCAGAGGACAGGGGGCTGGCTATGGCTACACCTTC	CATSRGQGAGYGYTF